This T cell receptor (beta chain) derives from a study of cytomegalovirus exposure and HLA in healthy donors (dated by TCRdb to about 2017). Looking at the study overall: According to an earlier analysis of around 600 of the donors, 200 million or so T cells yielded approximately 120 million unique TCR beta sequences and 250 to 350 Gb of sequence data. The aim of the study was to test whether cataloging public T cell receptors could identify signatures of past pathogen exposure. The study combined high-throughput TCR immunosequencing, statistical association of individual TCRs with disease status, and machine learning to predict cytomegalovirus infection status. An earlier analysis of fewer than 700 of the donors applied high-throughput TCR beta sequencing to assess whether each TCR beta V gene segment acted as functional or pseudogenic. In a later analysis, previously published TCR beta repertoires from 666 donors were re-analyzed and high-resolution HLA genotyping was added so that TCR occurrence patterns could be studied. Rather than using new phenotypic data, the later analysis identified candidate immune exposures from TCR beta sequences and from how often those sequences occurred across donors. All discovery cohort repertoires had been generated on a single sequencing platform. Typing coverage varied by locus: roughly 629-640 donors for A, B, C, DRB1 and DQB1; roughly 560 for DQA1; more than 600 for DPA1; around 450 for DPB1. The T cell repertoires of about 700 subjects were profiled by immunosequencing and related to cytomegalovirus serostatus. HLA typing covered class I and class II loci at four-digit resolution. Several DR-DQ haplotypes were treated as single units for association and clustering because of strong linkage in the cohort. Among roughly 400 genotyped donors of the cohort, an average of approximately 240,000 unique TCR beta nucleotide sequences was sequenced per donor, of which roughly 17% were non-productive. Roughly 300 gigabases of sequencing data and 70 million to 95 million unique TCR sequences made up an early release that covered some 640 HLA-typed donors. Genome-wide SNP genotypes for about 65% of the 666 donors were used in a later genetic analysis, which treated that subset as a discovery cohort. Among the approximately 400 genotyped donors, more than 70% belonged to the genetic ancestry cluster associated with self-reported Caucasian donors. Donor age, sex, ethnicity and CMV serostatus were compiled together with the repertoire data. Along with the approximately 620-subject first cohort, a separate validation cohort of around 120 different subjects was used. The study at large found these results: In a later genetic analysis, a missense DCLRE1C variant was associated with V-gene and J-gene trimming of TCR beta chains, and the association was replicated in an independent cohort. A later analysis found that TCR association rates varied across HLA loci, with DRB1 alleles showing the most associated TCRs and HLA-C alleles the fewest. Because counts were too low, roughly 16 rarely observed V segments, including chromosome 9 orphons, were excluded from the earlier analysis of about 500 of the donors. The cohort was sequenced for TCR beta chains only, and without alpha or paired-chain data the features that could be detected were limited. In a later genetic analysis, fewer N-insertions in productive TCRs were reported among donors in an Asian-associated ancestry cluster than the roughly 640-donor mean. A further reported finding was that TCR beta sequences accurately predicted the HLA-A and HLA-B alleles for most subjects in the first cohort. Most CMV-associated TCR beta chains appeared to be HLA-restricted in a later analysis, and the HLA associations seemed to be driven largely by CMV exposure. The presence/absence analyses assumed that sequencing depth was roughly uniform across donors, and that assumption may not be true. A few of the identified cytomegalovirus-associated TCR beta chains were confirmed in vitro to be specific for cytomegalovirus antigens. A later analysis found that HLA-associated TCR beta chains were more clonally expanded and had lower generation probabilities than equally common non-associated chains. Linkage disequilibrium might explain the correlated functional status among segregating V segments, but an unknown experimental factor could not be excluded. The authors suggested that the approach could potentially be generalized to other disease states and immunological phenotypes. In a later analysis, several top co-occurrence clusters were reported to appear linked to parvovirus B19, influenza, CMV and Epstein-Barr virus. HLA typing was unavailable for some donors at each locus, so association tests used only the typed subset. The 87-base-pair reads could not distinguish some IMGT-functional V segments, including TRBV6-2 and TRBV6-3, so those segments were excluded. In a later analysis, around 15,000 TCR beta sequences were associated with specific HLA alleles at a false discovery rate of 0.05. CMV serostatus was the only immune exposure information available for the cohort. An earlier analysis of approximately 530 of the donors showed that most TCR beta V segments appeared in productive rearrangements either about 87% or about 30% of the time, which broadly matched IMGT annotations. A group of highly shared sequence variants was considered likely to be a technical artifact of the sequencing pipeline. A total of roughly 160 TCR beta chains were listed by the study as associated with cytomegalovirus. Most TCR sequences were seen in very few donors, while some public TCRs were found in many individuals. Cytomegalovirus status was reported to be diagnosed by the classifier with high specificity and sensitivity in both the original and validation cohorts. When HLA alleles, especially DR and DQ, strongly co-occurred, attributing TCR associations to individual alleles was difficult.

As for this clone: Its specific antigen is unknown.

Receptor libraries were prepared by the immunoSEQ multiplex PCR assay. The multiplex PCR relied on a mix of 60 forward primers for TCR Vbeta segments and 13 reverse primers for TCR Jbeta segments. The CDR3 region of rearranged TCR beta genes was amplified from genomic DNA by a multiplex PCR assay. On the Illumina HiSeq System, the amplified TCR beta libraries were sequenced as 87-base-pair reads. The authors' pipeline ran thus. In a later analysis, some 80 million unique TCR beta chains were counted across the 500 to 850 repertoires, and roughly 10 million of these chains were shared by at least two donors. A nearest-neighbor algorithm error-corrected the raw reads and collapsed the reads into unique sequences, merging closely related sequences to remove PCR and sequencing errors. To assign V, D and J gene segments, CDR3 sequences were aligned to IMGT reference sequences. For a sequence to be retained, a match of at least six nucleotides was required to both a V gene segment and a J gene segment. Rearrangements were called productive when the CDR3 lacked stop codons and stayed in frame with V and J; all others were non-productive. Following IMGT convention, CDR3 was defined as the stretch from the second conserved V-encoded cysteine to the conserved J-encoded phenylalanine. The earlier analysis of approximately 500 of the donors excluded sequences that lacked an unambiguous match to a single V gene segment. In an earlier analysis of approximately 590 of the donors, a V segment was called functional when productive rearrangements were above 56.7%, and segregating when the standard deviation between donors exceeded 5%. To diagnose cytomegalovirus status from the catalog of TCR beta chain sequences, a statistical classification framework was built. In a later analysis, TCR nucleotide sequences were compared against IMGT/GENE-DB human TR gene sequences so that V and J genes could be assigned. The TCRdist pipeline was used in a later analysis to assign CDR3 sequences and most-parsimonious VDJ recombination scenarios. In a later analysis, every TCR beta chain was defined by the combination of its CDR3 amino acid sequence and its V-gene family, and reads without a unique V-gene family were dropped. A later analysis removed roughly 590 highly shared, low-generation-probability nucleotide sequences to deal with suspected cross-contamination and a sequencing artifact. In a later analysis, a clonal expansion index was calculated for each public chain from normalized within-repertoire ranks of inferred template counts. A later analysis computed generation probabilities with a VDJ recombination model fitted to out-of-frame rearrangements, and checked the results against IGoR. A later analysis scored TCR-TCR, TCR-HLA and TCR-CMV co-occurrence with hypergeometric tests, applying a repertoire-size bias correction to TCR pairs. A later analysis estimated false discovery rates by permuting HLA or CMV assignments 20 times. In a later analysis, co-occurring TCRs were grouped using DBSCAN, with TCRdist sequence similarity added in when clustering inside HLA-allele-positive subsets. Co-occurrence clustering excluded repertoires with fewer than 30,000 or more than 120,000 public chains, plus five with anomalous nucleotide sharing. TCRdb retrieved this table from immuneACCESS and kept in-frame rearrangements only. Not all clones are present; in checked studies, unresolved V genes account for under half, and no reason is known for the remainder. Clonal size and the V and J genes are those of that table, whereas D and trimming came from the DNA. This specimen's table enumerates approximately 61,000 clones. The top ten clonotypes cover around 2.1% of the sample.

In total, 666 healthy bone marrow donors made up the cohort. At the time of sampling, every cohort member was nominally healthy, though immune exposures that went unrecorded were likely present. The donor was CMV seronegative and was included in the group of several hundred seronegative cohort members. A peripheral blood sample was provided by each donor, and peripheral blood mononuclear cells were used for TCR beta sequencing. Genomic DNA was extracted from the blood cell samples with the Qiagen DNeasy Blood Extraction Kit. For this chain, trimming is 0 bases at the V end and 4 bases at the J end, and the number of junction bases without a gene match is 5. According to the germline V gene (reference sequence), CDR1 reads GTSNPN and CDR2 reads SVGIG. From cysteine to phenylalanine, the CDR3 is 15 amino acids long. CDR3 DNA is the only sequence kept; it has 45 bases, read in frame from the first base.

The sample consisted of PBMCs. This clonotype originated in a woman under 30 in good health and CMV-seronegative. This sequence uses TRBV30 and TRBJ2-1; 8 middle bases align to TRBD2. The CDR3 reads CAWSVRAGGYNEQFF. The base sequence is TGTGCCTGGAGTGTACGGGCGGGAGGTTACAATGAGCAGTTCTTC.